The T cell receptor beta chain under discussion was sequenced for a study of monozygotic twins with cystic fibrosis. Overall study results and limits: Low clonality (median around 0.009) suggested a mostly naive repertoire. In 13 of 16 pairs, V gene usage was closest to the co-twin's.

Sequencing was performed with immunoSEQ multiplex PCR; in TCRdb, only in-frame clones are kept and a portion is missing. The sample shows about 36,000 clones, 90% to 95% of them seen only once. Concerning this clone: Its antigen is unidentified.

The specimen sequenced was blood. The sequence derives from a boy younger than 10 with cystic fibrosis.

This CDR3 reads CSARDGGEQFF. The CDR3, as DNA: TGCAGTGCTAGAGATGGGGGTGAGCAGTTCTTC. V and J are TRBV20-1 and TRBJ2-1; possibly TRBD1 or TRBD2 for D (5 bases each). Germline values: CDR1 DFQATT, CDR2 SNEGSKA (reference sequence). The V gene lost 0 bases and the J gene lost 9 bases, with 6 bases spanning the gap. This CDR3 is 11 amino acids long.